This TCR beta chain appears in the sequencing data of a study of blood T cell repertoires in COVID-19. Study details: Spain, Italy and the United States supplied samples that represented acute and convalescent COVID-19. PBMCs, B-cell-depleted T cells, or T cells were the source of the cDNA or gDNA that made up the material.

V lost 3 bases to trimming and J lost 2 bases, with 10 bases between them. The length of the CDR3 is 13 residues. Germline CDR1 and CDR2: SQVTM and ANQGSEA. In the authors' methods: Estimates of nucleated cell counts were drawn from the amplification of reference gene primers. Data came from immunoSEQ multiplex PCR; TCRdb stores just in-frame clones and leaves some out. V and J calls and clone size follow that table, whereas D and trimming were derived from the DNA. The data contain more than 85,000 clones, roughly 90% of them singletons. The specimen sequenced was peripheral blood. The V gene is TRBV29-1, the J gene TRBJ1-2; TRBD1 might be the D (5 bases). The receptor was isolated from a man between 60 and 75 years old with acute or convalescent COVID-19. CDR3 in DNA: TGCAGCGTTGACCAACAGGAGAACTATGGCTACACCTTC. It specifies CSVDQQENYGYTF.